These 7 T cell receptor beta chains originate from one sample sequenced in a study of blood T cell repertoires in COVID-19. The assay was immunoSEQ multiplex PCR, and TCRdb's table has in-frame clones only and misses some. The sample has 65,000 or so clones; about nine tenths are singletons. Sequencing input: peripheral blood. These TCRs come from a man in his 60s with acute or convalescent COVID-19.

CDR3 loop: CASSLYHIGQQKGYTF. The CDR3 coding sequence is TGTGCCAGCAGTTTATACCATATTGGACAACAAAAAGGCTACACCTTC. The chain carries TRBV28 and TRBJ1-2, with D possibly TRBD1 on 5 matching bases. The V end was cut by 1 base, the J end by 8 bases, with 20 bases between. The germline V gene has CDR1 MDHEN and CDR2 SYDVKM. The CDR3 totals 16 residues.

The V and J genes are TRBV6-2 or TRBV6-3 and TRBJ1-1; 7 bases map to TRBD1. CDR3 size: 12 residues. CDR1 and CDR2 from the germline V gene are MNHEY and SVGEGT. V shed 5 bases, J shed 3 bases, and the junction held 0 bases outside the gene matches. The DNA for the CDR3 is TGTGCCAGCAGTGGGACAGACACTGAAGCTTTCTTT. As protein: CASSGTDTEAFF.

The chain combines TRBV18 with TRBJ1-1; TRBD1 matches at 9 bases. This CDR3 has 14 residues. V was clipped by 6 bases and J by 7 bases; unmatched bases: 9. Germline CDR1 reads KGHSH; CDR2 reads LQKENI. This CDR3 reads CASSTGQGVLEAFF. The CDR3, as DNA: TGTGCCAGCTCTACGGGACAGGGTGTCCTTGAAGCTTTCTTT. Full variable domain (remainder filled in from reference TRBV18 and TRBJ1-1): NAGVMQNPRHLVRRRGQEARLRCSPMKGHSHVYWYRQLPEEGLKFMVYLQKENIIDESGMPKERFSAEFPKEGPSILRIQQVVRGDSAAYFCASSTGQGVLEAFFGQGTRLTVV.

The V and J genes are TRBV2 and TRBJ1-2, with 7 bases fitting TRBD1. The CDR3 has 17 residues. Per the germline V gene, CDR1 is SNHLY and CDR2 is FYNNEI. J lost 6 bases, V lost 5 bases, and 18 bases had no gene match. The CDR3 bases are TGTGCCAGCAGTTCTCTAGGGGGGTCAGGGGGAGTGGATGGCTACACCTTC. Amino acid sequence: CASSSLGGSGGVDGYTF.

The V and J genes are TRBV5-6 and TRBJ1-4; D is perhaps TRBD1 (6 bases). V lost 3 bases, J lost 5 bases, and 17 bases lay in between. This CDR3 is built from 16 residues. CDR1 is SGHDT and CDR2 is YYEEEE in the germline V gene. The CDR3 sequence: CASSSNPGGGNEKLFF. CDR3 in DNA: TGTGCCAGCAGCTCCAACCCGGGGGGCGGGAATGAAAAACTGTTTTTT.

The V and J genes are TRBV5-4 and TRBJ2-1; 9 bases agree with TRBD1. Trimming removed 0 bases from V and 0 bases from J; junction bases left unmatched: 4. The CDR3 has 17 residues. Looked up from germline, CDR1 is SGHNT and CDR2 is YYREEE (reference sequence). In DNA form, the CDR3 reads TGTGCCAGCAGCTTGGAGCCGGGACAGGGCTCCTACAATGAGCAGTTCTTC. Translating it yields CASSLEPGQGSYNEQFF.

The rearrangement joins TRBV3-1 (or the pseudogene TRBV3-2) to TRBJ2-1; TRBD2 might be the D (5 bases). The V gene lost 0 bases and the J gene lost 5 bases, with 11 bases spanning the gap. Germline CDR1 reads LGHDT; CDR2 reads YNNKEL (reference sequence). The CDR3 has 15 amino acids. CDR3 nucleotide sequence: TGTGCCAGCAGCCAAGATGGCGGGCGCGACAATGAGCAGTTCTTC. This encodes CASSQDGGRDNEQFF.